The rows below give T cell receptor beta chains drawn from one sample of a study of blood T cell repertoires in COVID-19. Sequenced by immunoSEQ multiplex PCR; TCRdb stores in-frame clones only, minus some. Of about 150,000 clones listed, 75% to 85% are singletons. Input material: peripheral blood. The receptors come from a woman aged 50 to 65 with acute or convalescent COVID-19. Each CDR3 is given with its conserved first and last residue. The D gene is left open where the match is weak. Size values are once, few and many counts, or a class for expanded clones, and some rows have none.

J gene | clone size | V gene | D gene | CDR3 DNA | CDR3 protein
TRBJ2-5 | once | TRBV18 | TRBD1 | TGTGCCAGCTCACCACGGACAGGGGCGGAAGAGACCCAGTACTTC | CASSPRTGAEETQYF
TRBJ1-1 | . | TRBV5-1 | TRBD1 | TGCGCCAGCAGCTCGACAGGGGTCGTTACTGAAGCTTTCTTT | CASSSTGVVTEAFF
TRBJ2-1 | once | TRBV2 | TRBD2 | TGTGCCAGCAGACCGGGACTAACCTACAATGAGCAGTTCTTC | CASRPGLTYNEQFF
TRBJ2-3 | . | TRBV30 | . | TGTGCCTGGAGCACAACAGATACGCAGTATTTT | CAWSTTDTQYF
TRBJ2-3 | . | TRBV2 | . | TGTGCCAGCAGTCCGACAGCCCAGAGTAGCACAGATACGCAGTATTTT | CASSPTAQSSTDTQYF
TRBJ2-3 | few | TRBV19 | TRBD2 | TGTGCCAGTAGTTCCGTAGCGGGGAGCACAGATACGCAGTATTTT | CASSSVAGSTDTQYF
TRBJ2-2 | once | TRBV28 | TRBD1 | TGTGCCAGCAGCACAGGGGGCGCAGGAACCGGGGAGCTGTTTTTT | CASSTGGAGTGELFF
TRBJ2-3 | . | TRBV7-9 | . | TGTGCCAGCAGCTTATCTAACAGCGGCCGGGCCGCAGATACGCAGTATTTT | CASSLSNSGRAADTQYF
TRBJ2-5 | . | TRBV7-9 | . | TGTGCCAGCAGCTTAGCACTTCCTTCAGGGGTCAAAGAGACCCAGTACTTC | CASSLALPSGVKETQYF
TRBJ2-2 | . | TRBV7-6 | . | TGTGCCAGCAGCCCCCGGGACTCCACCGGGGAGCTGTTTTTT | CASSPRDSTGELFF
TRBJ2-7 | . | TRBV13 | TRBD1 | TGTGCCAGCAGCTTAGAGGGACAGGGATCCTACGAGCAGTACTTC | CASSLEGQGSYEQYF
TRBJ1-1 | . | TRBV7-6 | TRBD1 | TGTGCCAGCAGTTACGGACAGGCAAACACTGAAGCTTTCTTT | CASSYGQANTEAFF
TRBJ2-4 | . | TRBV6-1 | . | TGTGCCAGCAGAGAAGGGACACCCAAAAACATTCAGTACTTC | CASREGTPKNIQYF
TRBJ2-2 | . | TRBV6-5 | . | TGTGCCAGCAGCAGCGGGCCCTACACCGGGGAGCTGTTTTTT | CASSSGPYTGELFF
TRBJ2-2 | . | TRBV7-3 | TRBD2 | TGTGCCAGCAGTGCACTAGCGGGAGGATCCACCGGGGAGCTGTTTTTT | CASSALAGGSTGELFF
TRBJ1-4 | once | TRBV6-5 | TRBD1 | TGTGCCAGCAGCACAGGACAGGGGAGGGAAAAACTGTTTTTT | CASSTGQGREKLFF
TRBJ2-7 | . | TRBV11-2 | TRBD2 | TGTGCCAGCAGCTTAGATTCGACTAGCGGGGGAAGTGAGCAGTACTTC | CASSLDSTSGGSEQYF
TRBJ2-2 | . | TRBV5-4 | . | TGTGCCAGCAGCTTCAGTCCCGGGGAGCTGTTTTTT | CASSFSPGELFF
TRBJ2-3 | . | TRBV6-5 | TRBD1 | TGTGCCAGCAGTTCAGGGGGTGGGCTTGATACGCAGTATTTT | CASSSGGGLDTQYF
TRBJ2-1 | . | TRBV9 | TRBD2 | TGTGCCAGCAGCGTAGAACTAGCGGGACGCCTCGGGTCCTACAATGAGCAGTTCTTC | CASSVELAGRLGSYNEQFF
TRBJ2-1 | . | TRBV7-9 | . | TGTGCCAGCAGCGCTAGCGCCTACAATGAGCAGTTCTTC | CASSASAYNEQFF
TRBJ2-5 | . | TRBV5-8 | TRBD2 | TGTGCCAGCAGCCCGGGACTAGCGGGGGGCAACTTCGAGACCCAGTACTTC | CASSPGLAGGNFETQYF
TRBJ2-2 | . | TRBV14 | TRBD1 | TGTGCCAGCAGCCAACCCGGACAGGGGGCTACCGGGGAGCTGTTTTTT | CASSQPGQGATGELFF
TRBJ2-1 | once | TRBV5-5 | . | TGTGCCAGCAGCTTTGCTGGACTTACCTCCTACAATGAGCAGTTCTTC | CASSFAGLTSYNEQFF
TRBJ2-5 | . | TRBV19 | TRBD1 | TGTGCCAGTAGTATAGGGGGACAGCCCCCCCAGTACTTC | CASSIGGQPPQYF
TRBJ1-2 | few | TRBV2 | TRBD1 | TGTGCCGGAGGGGAGGGGACAGGGATCGATGGCTACACCTTC | CAGGEGTGIDGYTF
TRBJ2-1 | . | TRBV4-2 | . | TGTGCCAGCAGCCAAGATCACAGACGTGAGCAGTTCTTC | CASSQDHRREQFF
TRBJ2-1 | few | TRBV6-4 | . | TGTGCCAGCAGTGACTTTGCCGGAGGGGACAATGAGCAGTTCTTC | CASSDFAGGDNEQFF
TRBJ2-7 | few | TRBV28 | TRBD2 | TGTGCCAGCAGTTTCCCTCGGACTAGCGGGAGGAACGAGCAGTACTTC | CASSFPRTSGRNEQYF
TRBJ1-1 | few | TRBV29-1 | . | TGCAGCGTCGGGACATTTATGAACACTGAAGCTTTCTTT | CSVGTFMNTEAFF
TRBJ2-3 | . | TRBV3-1/TRBV3-2 | TRBD1 | TGTGCCAGCAGCCTAGCAGGGGGAAGGACGCAGTATTTT | CASSLAGGRTQYF
TRBJ2-7 | once | TRBV7-8 | TRBD1 | TGTGCCAGCAGCTCCTCGACGGTCAGGGGGGAGCAGTACTTC | CASSSSTVRGEQYF
TRBJ2-5 | . | TRBV11-1 | TRBD1 | TGTGCCAGCAGCTCCCAGGGGGCTATTAAGAAGGAGACCCAGTACTTC | CASSSQGAIKKETQYF
TRBJ2-3 | once | TRBV9 | . | TGTGCCAGCAGCGTAACCACTAGCTCAGATACGCAGTATTTT | CASSVTTSSDTQYF
TRBJ2-7 | . | TRBV5-4 | TRBD2 | TGTGCCAGCAGCTTGGAACGGGGGGTGACCTACGAGCAGTACTTC | CASSLERGVTYEQYF
TRBJ2-3 | . | TRBV6-2/TRBV6-3 | TRBD2 | TGTGCCAGCAGTTCGCGGGGGGGCCTCCACACAGATACGCAGTATTTT | CASSSRGGLHTDTQYF
TRBJ1-6 | . | TRBV27 | TRBD1 | TGTGCCAGCAGTCGGACAGGGGAGTCACCCCTCCACTTT | CASSRTGESPLHF
TRBJ1-5 | . | TRBV10-3 | TRBD1 | TGTGCCATCAGTGAAGTACAGGGGTTGGTTCAGCCCCAGCATTTT | CAISEVQGLVQPQHF
TRBJ1-1 | . | TRBV11-2 | TRBD1 | TGTGCCAGCAGCTCCAGGGGGCCAGGCACTGAAGCTTTCTTT | CASSSRGPGTEAFF
TRBJ2-7 | . | TRBV2 | . | TGTGCCAGCAGTGAACAGGGGGAGGCCTACGAGCAGTACTTC | CASSEQGEAYEQYF
TRBJ1-2 | . | TRBV28 | TRBD1 | TGTGCCAGCAGCACGACAGGGGACTATGGCTACACCTTC | CASSTTGDYGYTF
TRBJ2-7 | . | TRBV12-3/TRBV12-4 | . | TGTGCCAGCAGTCCATCCTACGAGCAGTACTTC | CASSPSYEQYF